This TCR beta chain was identified in a study of cytomegalovirus exposure and HLA in healthy donors. For the study at large: Researchers found that roughly 77% of fewer than 450 genotyped donors fell within the Caucasian-associated ancestry cluster.

Findings and limits, study-wide: It is likely that the observed cluster of highly shared sequence variants was a sequencing artifact. Presence/absence analyses assumed roughly uniform sequencing depth across donors.

Primers included in the PCR were 60 Vbeta and 13 Jbeta primers. As processed by the authors: Around 11 million shared chains were among the approximately 87 million unique TCR beta chains that a later analysis counted. Measured with immunoSEQ multiplex PCR; TCRdb has only the in-frame clones, and not every one. D and trimming come from the DNA, and the V and J calls and clone size come from that table. The sample shows around 190,000 clones, about 77% of them seen only once. The CDR3 has 14 residues. V lost 4 bases and J 1 base, leaving 11 bases between the germline ends. Germline V gene data show CDR1 as SGDLS and CDR2 as YYNGEE. As regards this clone: Its antigen remains unidentified.

The chain uses TRBV9 and TRBJ2-5; D perhaps matches TRBD1 (6 bases). This clonotype was sampled from a man aged 55 to 69 in good health and CMV-seronegative. Material for sequencing was PBMCs. The CDR3: CASSSGHSQETQYF. CDR3 coding DNA: TGTGCCAGCAGCTCGGGACACTCCCAAGAGACCCAGTACTTC.